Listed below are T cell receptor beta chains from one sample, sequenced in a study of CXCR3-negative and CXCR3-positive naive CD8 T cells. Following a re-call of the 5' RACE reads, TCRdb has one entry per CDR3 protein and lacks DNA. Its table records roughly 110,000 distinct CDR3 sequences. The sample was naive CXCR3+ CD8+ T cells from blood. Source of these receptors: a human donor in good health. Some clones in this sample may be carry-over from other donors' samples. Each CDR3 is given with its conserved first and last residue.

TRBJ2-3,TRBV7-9,CASSLATGSVADRQYF
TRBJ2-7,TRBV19,CASSVDRDRGLYEQYF
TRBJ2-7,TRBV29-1,CSVLLPDRREQYF
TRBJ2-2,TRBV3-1,CAHITGASGRLTGELFF
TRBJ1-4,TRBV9,CASSVDLSSGEDEKLFF
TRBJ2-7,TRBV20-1,CSARDRQGYSYEQYF
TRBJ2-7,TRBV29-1,CSVLLANSYEQYF
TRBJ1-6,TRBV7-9,CASSLPPGNGVGSPLHF
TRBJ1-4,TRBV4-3,CASSHSWDSPEKLFF
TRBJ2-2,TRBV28,CASSLYRGSTGELFF
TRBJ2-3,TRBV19,CASSIAPLAGPDTQYF
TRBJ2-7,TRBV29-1,CSVPETGSPYEQYF
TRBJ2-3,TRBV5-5,CASSGGQGADTQYF
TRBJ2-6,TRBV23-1,CASSALDSKTGANVLTF
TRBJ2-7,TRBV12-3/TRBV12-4,CASNEPGLAYEQYF
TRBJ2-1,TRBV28,CASSFAALAGMTDNEQFF
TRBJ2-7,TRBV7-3,CASSLLPSLTGNYEQYF
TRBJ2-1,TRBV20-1,CSAREVGLAGNEQFF
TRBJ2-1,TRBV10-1,CASSESLGTGGDEQFF
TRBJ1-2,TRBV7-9,CASSPQSGQLFVYGYTF
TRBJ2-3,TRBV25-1,CASSDFSRADYTQYF
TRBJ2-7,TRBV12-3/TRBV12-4,CASRKGTGGTYEQYF